This TCR beta chain came from a study of T cells expressing NK-cell markers. The overall study: There were seven HCMV-seropositive donors and one seronegative donor among the eight sequenced.

5'RACE template switching built TCR beta cDNA with unique molecular identifiers. One entry per CDR3 protein, without DNA, is what TCRdb gives after re-calling the 5' RACE reads. Recorded for this sample: 440,000 or so distinct CDR3 sequences. The V gene's germline CDR1 is LGHNA and CDR2 YNFKEQ. CDR3 size: 16 residues. A note on this clonotype: Its specificity is not known.

Study-wide points: In a handful of donors, dominant CD3+CD56+NKG2C+ clonotypes ranked among the top 10 CD8+ clonotypes. Four donors' CD3+CD56-NKG2C+ cells were dominated by the same clonotypes.

The source material was blood T cells: a sorted CD56 or NKG2C T cell subset, CD4+ or CD8+ T cells, or bulk PBMC T cells (not recorded which). This sequence originates from a woman between 18 and 70 years old in good health. This chain links TRBV4-2 with TRBJ2-3; no DNA is available, so the TRBD1 call from TCRdb remains unchecked. The CDR3: CASSFRGLSSTDTQYF.